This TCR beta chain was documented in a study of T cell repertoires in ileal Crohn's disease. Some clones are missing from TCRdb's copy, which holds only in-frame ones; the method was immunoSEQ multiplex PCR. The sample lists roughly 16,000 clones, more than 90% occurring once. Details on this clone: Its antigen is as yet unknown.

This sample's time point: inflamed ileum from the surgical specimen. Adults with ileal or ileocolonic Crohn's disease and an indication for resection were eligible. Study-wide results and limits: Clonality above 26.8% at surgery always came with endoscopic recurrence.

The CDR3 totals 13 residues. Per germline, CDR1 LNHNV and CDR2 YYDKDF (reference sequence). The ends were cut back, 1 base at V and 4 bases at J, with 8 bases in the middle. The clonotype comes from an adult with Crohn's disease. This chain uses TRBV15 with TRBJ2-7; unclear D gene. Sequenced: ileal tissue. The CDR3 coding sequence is TGTGCCACCAGCAGAGCGATAGGGTACGAGCAGTACTTC. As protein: CATSRAIGYEQYF.